Below, 19 T cell receptor beta chains from the same sample are listed, as sequenced in a study of T-cell reconstitution after alpha-beta-depleted transplantation in children. The authors prepared the TCRbeta library with unique molecular identifiers. MiXCR, run by TCRdb on the PCR reads, gives a single entry per CDR3 protein. The table lists 250,000 to 400,000 distinct CDR3 sequences, around 20% of them singletons, with about a tenth in the top ten. The material sequenced was PBMCs, mostly from graft donor cells, taken 180 days after TCRalphabeta/CD19-depleted stem cell transplant. These TCRs come from a male patient aged 10-17 years who had a stem cell transplant for acute lymphoblastic leukemia, so the T cells may come from the graft donor.

This clonotype was found many times. This chain connects TRBV3-1 to TRBJ2-1; maybe TRBD2 (6 bases). The CDR3 is 15 residues long. The ends were cut back, 1 base at V and 3 bases at J, with 10 bases in the middle. Looked up from germline, CDR1 is LGHDT and CDR2 is YNNKEL (reference sequence). The CDR3 DNA reads as TGTGCCAGCAGCCAAGGACTAGGGGTCTACAATGAGCAGTTCTTC. Amino acid sequence: CASSQGLGVYNEQFF.

The gene calls are TRBV9 and TRBJ2-1; 9 bases fit TRBD2. V lost 1 base to trimming and J lost 8 bases; unmatched junction nucleotides: 7. The CDR3 consists of 15 residues. Germline CDR1 reads SGDLS; CDR2 reads YYNGEE. The CDR3, as DNA: TGTGCCAGCAGCGTATGGTTAGCGGGAGATGATGAGCAGTTCTTC. It translates to CASSVWLAGDDEQFF.

The chain couples TRBV7-7 to TRBJ2-3, with D possibly being TRBD1 (5 bases). Between the trimmed V and J ends, which lost 4 bases and 1 base, there was a span of 6 bases. The CDR3 is 13 residues long. Germline CDR1 reads SSHAT; CDR2 reads FNYEAQ (reference sequence). The CDR3 protein is CASSSQGTDTQYF. The CDR3 bases are TGTGCCAGCAGCTCACAGGGCACAGATACGCAGTATTTT.

In its sample, this clonotype was seen a few times. CDR3: CASSPIGGRGYEQYF. CDR3 coding DNA: TGTGCCAGCAGCCCGATCGGGGGCAGGGGCTACGAGCAGTACTTC. V and J are TRBV5-6 and TRBJ2-7; D is tentatively TRBD1 or TRBD2 (6 bases each). CDR3 length: 15 amino acids. The germline V gene encodes CDR1 SGHDT and CDR2 YYEEEE. V lost 4 bases and J 3 bases, leaving 17 bases between the germline ends.

This clonotype was seen only a few times. This chain links TRBV7-9 with TRBJ2-6; D is unresolved. The V gene's germline CDR1 is SEHNR and CDR2 FQNEAQ (reference sequence). Trimming removed 2 bases from V and 2 bases from J, with 7 bases in between. The CDR3 is 15 amino acids. The CDR3 sequence: CASSLLKTGANVLTF. DNA for the CDR3: TGTGCCAGCAGCTTATTGAAAACTGGGGCCAACGTCCTGACTTTC. Supplemented by reference TRBV7-9 and TRBJ2-6, the full variable domain reads DTGVSQNPRHKITKRGQNVTFRCDPISEHNRLYWYRQTLGQGPEFLTYFQNEAQLEKSRLLSDRFSAERPKGSFSTLEIQRTEQGDSAMYLCASSLLKTGANVLTFGAGSRLTVL.

The chain carries TRBV6-4 and TRBJ2-7; the D gene could be TRBD1 or TRBD2 (6 bases each). V lost 8 bases and J lost 5, with 19 bases in between. This CDR3 is built from 14 residues. From germline, CDR1 is MRHNA and CDR2 SNTAGT. CDR3: CASGGTFGRHEQYF. The CDR3, as DNA: TGTGCCAGCGGCGGGACATTCGGAAGGCACGAGCAGTACTTC.

This clonotype has only a few counts. This sequence joins TRBV6-1 and TRBJ2-5; weak D call: TRBD1 (6 bases). Trimming left V 6 bases short and J 2 bases short, with 16 bases between. Germline CDR1 is MNHNS and CDR2 is SASEGT. The CDR3 runs 15 residues. In DNA form, the CDR3 reads TGTGCCAGCAGCCTGGCCGGACAGATACAAGAGACCCAGTACTTC. Encoded protein: CASSLAGQIQETQYF.

The chain employs TRBV5-1 and TRBJ2-1, with 16 bases aligning to TRBD2. The CDR3 has 20 residues. Germline V gene data show CDR1 as SGHRS and CDR2 as YFSETQ. J gave up 4 bases and V 4 bases, and 14 bases lay outside the gene matches. CDR3 DNA: TGCGCCAGCAGCCCCATCGCCGGGACTAGCGGGAGGGATTATTACAATGAGCAGTTCTTC. This encodes CASSPIAGTSGRDYYNEQFF.

The genes are TRBV5-4 and TRBJ2-2, with D possibly matching TRBD1 (5 bases). Trimming shortened V by 2 bases and J by 1 base, and 12 bases separated the two germline ends. From germline, CDR1 is SGHNT and CDR2 YYREEE (reference sequence). The CDR3 has 16 residues. CDR3 coding DNA: TGTGCCAGCAGCTTCCTTCGACAGAAGAACACCGGGGAGCTGTTTTTT. Amino acid sequence: CASSFLRQKNTGELFF.

This clonotype was observed a few times. The chain is built from TRBV20-1 and TRBJ2-7; D remains ambiguous. Trimming took off 4 bases at V and 2 bases at J, with 12 bases between the two ends. The CDR3 has 13 amino acids. CDR1 and CDR2 from the germline V gene are DFQATT and SNEGSKA (reference sequence). The CDR3 loop is CSAISLGPYEQYF. CDR3 DNA: TGCAGTGCTATTTCGCTAGGCCCCTACGAGCAGTACTTC.

This clonotype came up a few times. This chain uses TRBV6-1 with TRBJ2-1; no definite D call. V was clipped by 6 bases and J by 8 bases, with 23 bases between them. Germline-derived CDR1 and CDR2 are MNHNS and SASEGT. This CDR3 contains 16 residues. Here the CDR3 DNA reads TGTGCCAGCAGCCATTCGGATCATCATTTCGAGCATGAGCAGTTCTTC. This translates into CASSHSDHHFEHEQFF.

The rearrangement links TRBV7-8 to TRBJ2-7; no reliable D call. Germline assignment: CDR1 SGHVS and CDR2 FQNEAQ. The CDR3 spans 14 residues. The V end was cut by 3 bases, the J end by 5 bases, with 14 bases between. This chain's CDR3 is CASSLEGYADEQYF. The CDR3, as DNA: TGTGCCAGCAGCTTGGAAGGGTACGCGGACGAGCAGTACTTC.

The V and J genes are TRBV5-1 and TRBJ2-2; D is unclear. Germline values: CDR1 SGHRS, CDR2 YFSETQ. CDR3 length equals 14 residues. The V and J ends lost 0 bases and 4 bases respectively, with 7 bases between them. In nucleotides, the CDR3 is TGCGCCAGCAGCTTGGAGCCGATCACCGGGGAGCTGTTTTTT. Translating gives CASSLEPITGELFF.

This chain uses TRBV7-6 with TRBJ2-3; 12 bases agree with TRBD2. The germline V gene has CDR1 SGHVS and CDR2 FNYEAQ. The CDR3 totals 16 residues. V was pared by 5 bases and J by 2 bases, with 5 bases of the junction left unmatched. Here the CDR3 DNA reads TGTGCCAGCAGCCTCAGACTAGCGGGAGCCACAGATACGCAGTATTTT. Encoded protein: CASSLRLAGATDTQYF.

At least ten counts were recorded for this clonotype. The chain links TRBV2 to TRBJ2-5; D remains ambiguous. This CDR3 contains 11 residues. The germline V gene has CDR1 SNHLY and CDR2 FYNNEI. The V and J ends lost 6 bases and 4 bases respectively, with 6 bases between them. CDR3 in DNA: TGTGCCAGCAGGGAGTCAGAGACCCAGTACTTC. Amino acids: CASRESETQYF.

There are a few counts of this clonotype. The J gene is TRBJ1-2, the V gene TRBV7-9; no clear D. The CDR3 contains 16 residues. Trimming left V 2 bases short and J 4 bases short, with 17 bases between. CDR1 and CDR2 from the germline V gene are SEHNR and FQNEAQ (reference sequence). As DNA, the CDR3 is TGTGCCAGCAGCTTATCGGCAGCGGGGTGGGCCTATGGCTACACCTTC. As protein: CASSLSAAGWAYGYTF.

This clonotype was detected a few times. The chain combines TRBV5-5 with TRBJ1-2, with a weak D call TRBD1 (5 bases). V was clipped by 1 base and J by 4 bases, with 11 bases between them. The CDR3 consists of 14 residues. In germline, CDR1 is SGHKS, CDR2 YYEKEE (reference sequence). The CDR3 sequence: CASSLYEGAYGYTF. DNA of the CDR3: TGTGCCAGCAGCTTGTATGAAGGGGCCTATGGCTACACCTTC.

The sample holds one count of this clonotype. The chain joins TRBV29-1 to TRBJ2-3; 9 nucleotides match TRBD2. This CDR3 region has 15 residues. Germline V gene sequence: CDR1 SQVTM, CDR2 ANQGSEA. The ends lost 4 bases at V and 1 base at J; junction bases unmatched: 6. In DNA, the CDR3 is TGCAGCGTTGCTGCCGTAGCGGGAGGCACAGATACGCAGTATTTT. It specifies CSVAAVAGGTDTQYF.

The chain carries TRBV12-3 or TRBV12-4 and TRBJ2-7, with 9 bases identical to TRBD2. The CDR3 has 16 residues. V shed 0 bases, J shed 2 bases, and the junction held 5 bases outside the gene matches. The CDR3 region has the DNA TGTGCCAGCAGTTTAGCGGCGGGAGGGCTCCCCTACGAGCAGTACTTC. Translated: CASSLAAGGLPYEQYF.